The 32 T cell receptor beta chains presented below share a single source sample, sequenced in a study of blood T cell repertoires in COVID-19. This table comes from immunoSEQ multiplex PCR, and its TCRdb copy is limited to in-frame clones, with some not included. The sample has more than 200,000 clones, around 86% seen once; the top ten hold about 4.1%. Specimen: peripheral blood. These TCRs come from a man in his forties or fifties with acute or convalescent COVID-19.

In DNA form, the CDR3 reads TGTGCCAGCAGCTTGGGGCGCACAGATACGCAGTATTTT. Translation gives CASSLGRTDTQYF. This chain connects TRBV5-6 to TRBJ2-3; D ambiguous. V lost 0 bases and J 1 base, leaving 3 bases between the germline ends. This CDR3 is 13 amino acids long. In germline, CDR1 is SGHDT, CDR2 YYEEEE.

The chain recombines TRBV5-1 with TRBJ2-3; unclear D gene. Germline CDR1 SGHRS, CDR2 YFSETQ. The V gene lost 3 bases and the J gene lost 2 bases, with 13 bases spanning the gap. There are 15 residues in the CDR3. Written as DNA, the CDR3 is TGCGCCAGCAGCTCTGGCACCCCAACCACAGATACGCAGTATTTT. Protein product: CASSSGTPTTDTQYF. The full variable domain, its missing parts supplied by reference TRBV5-1 and TRBJ2-3, is KAGVTQTPRYLIKTRGQQVTLSCSPISGHRSVSWYQQTPGQGLQFLFEYFSETQRNKGNFPGRFSGRQFSNSRSEMNVSTLELGDSALYLCASSSGTPTTDTQYFGPGTRLTVL.

This clone was counted between two and nine times. The J gene is TRBJ1-5, the V gene TRBV4-1; D gene unclear. V was pared by 1 base and J by 2 bases, with 12 bases between. Germline CDR1 MGHRA, CDR2 YSYEKL. This CDR3 has 16 residues. CDR3 DNA sequence: TGCGCCAGCAGCCAAGGGCGCGGGAGGCGCAATCAGCCCCAGCATTTT. Its protein is CASSQGRGRRNQPQHF.

This clone was seen a handful of times. The V gene is TRBV5-8, the J gene TRBJ1-1, with TRBD1 matching 8 bases. Losses at the gene ends were 2 bases for V and 4 bases for J; bases not matched to a gene: 10. From germline, CDR1 is SGHTS and CDR2 YDEGEE. CDR3 length: 16 residues. The CDR3 reads CASSFPLTGAVTEAFF. The CDR3 bases are TGTGCCAGCAGCTTCCCTCTGACAGGGGCGGTCACTGAAGCTTTCTTT.

The chain has TRBV6-5 and TRBJ2-7; 7 bases map to TRBD2. The CDR3 covers 16 residues. Trimming cost V 2 bases and J 6 bases; bases outside gene matches: 13. Germline CDR1 reads MNHEY; CDR2 reads SVGAGI. CDR3 residues: CASSYSGVLPSGEQYF. The CDR3 DNA follows: TGTGCCAGCAGTTACAGCGGAGTACTCCCTAGCGGCGAGCAGTACTTC.

V and J are TRBV2 and TRBJ1-1; TRBD1 aligns across 8 bases. Germline V lookup: CDR1 SNHLY, CDR2 FYNNEI. The junction had 7 bases not matched to a gene; V was cut back by 6 bases and J by 1 base. The length of the CDR3 is 15 residues. The DNA of the CDR3 is TGTGCCAGCAGGGACAGGGTGGGTACGAACACTGAAGCTTTCTTT. It specifies CASRDRVGTNTEAFF.

The CDR3 loop is CASSPASHYNEQFF. CDR3 sequence (DNA): TGTGCCAGCTCACCGGCTAGCCACTACAATGAGCAGTTCTTC. The genes are TRBV18 and TRBJ2-1; D perhaps matches TRBD2 (5 bases). V was cut by 3 bases and J by 3 bases, with 9 bases left in between. From germline, CDR1 is KGHSH and CDR2 LQKENI. The CDR3 totals 14 residues.

J is TRBJ2-7 and V is TRBV11-3; 7 bases agree with TRBD2. Germline-derived CDR1 and CDR2 are SGHNT and YENEEA. J was trimmed by 5 bases and V by 5 bases; bases with no gene match: 9. The CDR3 covers 14 residues. CDR3 DNA sequence: TGTGCCAGCAGCCAGGACTGGGAGGGAAACGAGCAGTACTTC. Amino acid sequence: CASSQDWEGNEQYF.

The chain has TRBV27 and TRBJ2-1; D is unresolved. CDR1 is MNHEY and CDR2 is SMNVEV in the germline V gene (reference sequence). Trimming removed 6 bases from V and 3 bases from J, with 18 bases in between. The CDR3 spans 16 residues. CDR3 loop: CASSLVTGNIYNEQFF. The CDR3 nucleotides read TGTGCCAGCAGCCTCGTGACGGGTAATATCTACAATGAGCAGTTCTTC.

The rearrangement links TRBV5-1 to TRBJ2-5; 7 bases match TRBD1. CDR3 length: 13 residues. Trimming removed 3 bases from V and 3 bases from J; junction bases left unmatched: 2. In germline, CDR1 is SGHRS, CDR2 YFSETQ. The CDR3 spells CASSSGQEETQYF. The CDR3 bases are TGCGCCAGCAGCTCCGGACAGGAAGAGACCCAGTACTTC.

The chain is built from TRBV5-8 and TRBJ1-6; possibly TRBD1 for D (6 bases). V shed 0 bases and J shed 3 bases, with 7 bases lying between them. Germline V gene data show CDR1 as SGHTS and CDR2 as YDEGEE. This CDR3 is 15 amino acids long. In DNA, the CDR3 is TGTGCCAGCAGCTTGGTACAGGGCTATAATTCACCCCTCCACTTT. This sequence encodes CASSLVQGYNSPLHF.

The J gene is TRBJ1-2, the V gene TRBV6-1; TRBD1 might be the D (6 bases). V was pared by 5 bases and J by 1 base, with 8 bases between. In germline, CDR1 is MNHNS, CDR2 SASEGT. The CDR3 has 13 amino acids. CDR3 amino acids: CASSLRGNYGYTF. CDR3 coding DNA: TGTGCCAGCAGTCTCAGGGGTAACTATGGCTACACCTTC.

The J gene is TRBJ1-2, the V gene TRBV11-2; 7 nucleotides align to TRBD1. The germline V gene has CDR1 SGHAT and CDR2 FQNNGV. The V segment lost 0 bases and the J segment 6 bases; nucleotides outside the gene matches: 7. CDR3 length: 15 amino acids. CDR3 region: CASSLDRTGGDGYTF. In DNA, the CDR3 is TGTGCCAGCAGCTTAGATCGGACAGGAGGCGATGGCTACACCTTC.

The J gene is TRBJ1-5, the V gene TRBV7-9; D call uncertain. Trimming left V 8 bases short and J 7 bases short, with 3 bases between. This CDR3 spans 9 amino acids. Germline CDR1 and CDR2: SEHNR and FQNEAQ (reference sequence). CDR3 coding DNA: TGTGCCAGCGGCCAGCCCCAGCATTTT. The encoded protein is CASGQPQHF. The full variable domain, its missing parts supplied by reference TRBV7-9 and TRBJ1-5, is DTGVSQNPRHKITKRGQNVTFRCDPISEHNRLYWYRQTLGQGPEFLTYFQNEAQLEKSRLLSDRFSAERPKGSFSTLEIQRTEQGDSAMYLCASGQPQHFGDGTRLSIL.

The chain employs TRBV27 and TRBJ2-5; 7 bases align to TRBD1. The CDR3 is 16 residues long. Germline-derived CDR1 and CDR2 are MNHEY and SMNVEV (reference sequence). The V and J ends lost 2 bases and 3 bases, in that order; junction bases with no gene match: 9. In DNA form, the CDR3 reads TGTGCCAGCAGTTTAACCGGGACAGTGAACGAAGAGACCCAGTACTTC. Encoded protein: CASSLTGTVNEETQYF.

The chain is built from TRBV29-1 and TRBJ2-3, with D perhaps matching TRBD2 (7 bases). V gave up 7 bases and J gave up 2 bases, with 22 bases separating them. This CDR3 is built from 16 residues. In germline, CDR1 is SQVTM, CDR2 ANQGSEA. CDR3 region: CSAPLEGGAPTDTQYF. The CDR3 DNA follows: TGCAGCGCACCCCTAGAGGGGGGGGCCCCCACAGATACGCAGTATTTT.

The chain has TRBV5-6 and TRBJ2-1; 7 bases are a match to TRBD1. Trimming took 0 bases from V and 6 from J; bases not matched to a gene: 9. Per germline, CDR1 SGHDT and CDR2 YYEEEE. The CDR3 runs 16 residues. The CDR3 region has the DNA TGTGCCAGCAGCTTGGGGGGTACAGGGGCGCTCAATGAGCAGTTCTTC. Translation: CASSLGGTGALNEQFF.

The genes are TRBV6-5 and TRBJ2-7; D is possibly TRBD1 (6 bases). The germline V gene encodes CDR1 MNHEY and CDR2 SVGAGI. This CDR3 region has 12 residues. Trimming pared 6 bases from V and 3 bases from J, leaving 9 bases between. CDR3 region: CASRDSIYEQYF. As DNA, the CDR3 is TGTGCCAGCAGGGACAGTATCTACGAGCAGTACTTC.

V is TRBV12-3 or TRBV12-4 and J is TRBJ1-4, with D possibly TRBD1 on 6 matching bases. Trimming removed 7 bases from V and 7 bases from J, with 10 bases in between. The CDR3 runs 12 residues. This CDR3 reads CASNREGEKLFF. The CDR3 region has the DNA TGTGCCAGCAACAGGGAAGGTGAAAAACTGTTTTTT.

The chain couples TRBV19 to TRBJ1-6; 8 bases map to TRBD1. V trimming: 4 bases; J trimming: 0 bases; junction bases outside the gene matches: 5. The CDR3 is 17 residues long. The germline CDR1 and CDR2 sequences are LNHDA and SQIVND (reference sequence). DNA of the CDR3: TGTGCCAGTAGTAGGACAGGGTCGTTCTCCTATAATTCACCCCTCCACTTT. This encodes CASSRTGSFSYNSPLHF. The whole variable domain, filled in from reference TRBV19 and TRBJ1-6, reads DGGITQSPKYLFRKEGQNVTLSCEQNLNHDAMYWYRQDPGQGLRLIYYSQIVNDFQKGDIAEGYSVSREKKESFPLTVTSAQKNPTAFYLCASSRTGSFSYNSPLHFGNGTRLTVT.

The rearrangement joins TRBV30 to TRBJ1-2, with 7 bases aligning to TRBD1. Germline V gene sequence: CDR1 GTSNPN, CDR2 SVGIG (reference sequence). V shed 3 bases, J shed 4 bases, and the junction held 2 bases outside the gene matches. The CDR3 spans 12 residues. CDR3 in DNA: TGTGCCTGGAGCAGGGGGTCCTATGGCTACACCTTC. Translation gives CAWSRGSYGYTF.

This sequence joins TRBV19 and TRBJ1-4; the match to TRBD1 covers 10 bases. Per germline, CDR1 LNHDA and CDR2 SQIVND (reference sequence). This CDR3 is built from 13 residues. With 10 bases clipped from V and 5 bases from J, the junction kept 4 bases outside the gene matches. CDR3: CATQDRGNEKLFF. The CDR3 bases are TGTGCCACCCAGGACAGGGGGAATGAAAAACTGTTTTTT.

CDR3 residues: CASSFTVTDTQYF. CDR3 nucleotides: TGCGCCAGCAGCTTTACAGTCACAGATACGCAGTATTTT. This rearrangement joins TRBV5-1 to TRBJ2-3; D ambiguous. Between the trimmed V and J ends, which lost 2 bases and 2 bases, there was a span of 6 bases. Germline CDR1 is SGHRS and CDR2 is YFSETQ. The CDR3 consists of 13 residues.

The chain has TRBV7-9 and TRBJ1-1, with D hard to call. The V gene lost 1 base and the J gene lost 3 bases, with 12 bases spanning the gap. There are 15 residues in the CDR3. In germline, CDR1 is SEHNR, CDR2 FQNEAQ (reference sequence). CDR3 nucleotide sequence: TGTGCCAGCAGCTTAGTTGTTCGGGGAGACACTGAAGCTTTCTTT. Its translation is CASSLVVRGDTEAFF. Combining the CDR3 with reference TRBV7-9 and TRBJ1-1 gives the whole variable domain DTGVSQNPRHKITKRGQNVTFRCDPISEHNRLYWYRQTLGQGPEFLTYFQNEAQLEKSRLLSDRFSAERPKGSFSTLEIQRTEQGDSAMYLCASSLVVRGDTEAFFGQGTRLTVV.

The V gene is TRBV11-2, the J gene TRBJ1-2; no clear D gene. The germline CDR1 and CDR2 sequences are SGHAT and FQNNGV. Trimming took 4 bases from V and 7 from J, leaving 16 bases between them. The CDR3 is made up of 14 amino acids. This CDR3 is CASSSWRERAGYTF. In DNA, the CDR3 is TGTGCCAGCAGCTCCTGGAGGGAACGAGCTGGCTACACCTTC.

This clone came up once. This chain connects TRBV3-1 (or the pseudogene TRBV3-2) to TRBJ1-6; D not certain. The CDR3 is 14 amino acids. V lost 6 bases and J 9 bases, leaving 15 bases between the germline ends. CDR1 and CDR2 from the germline V gene are LGHDT and YNNKEL (reference sequence). DNA for the CDR3: TGTGCCAGCAGTGCGGCCCTTCCGGTTTCACCCCTCCACTTT. Encoded protein: CASSAALPVSPLHF.

The chain's CDR3 is CASSPDNSYEQYF. CDR3 DNA: TGCGCCAGCAGCCCGGACAACTCCTACGAGCAGTACTTC. The gene calls are TRBV5-1 and TRBJ2-7; perhaps TRBD1 as D (5 bases). V shed 4 bases and J shed 0 bases, with 8 bases lying between them. The CDR3 length is 13 residues. Germline V lookup: CDR1 SGHRS, CDR2 YFSETQ.

This CDR3 reads CSAGAGTGANYGYTF. The CDR3 nucleotides read TGCAGCGCCGGGGCCGGGACAGGGGCCAACTATGGCTACACCTTC. The chain links TRBV29-1 to TRBJ1-2; 10 bases match TRBD1. The junction had 10 bases not matched to a gene; V was cut back by 7 bases and J by 2 bases. The germline gives CDR1 SQVTM, CDR2 ANQGSEA. The CDR3 sequence is 15 residues long.

For this clone: The sample contains more than one DNA sequence encoding this CDR3. V is TRBV7-9 and J is TRBJ1-4; 7 nucleotides match TRBD1. Germline CDR1 SEHNR, CDR2 FQNEAQ (reference sequence). CDR3 length: 15 residues. V lost 5 bases, J lost 4 bases, and 7 bases stayed unmatched. CDR3: CASSPRQGNNEKLFF. The CDR3 nucleotides read TGTGCCAGCAGCCCCCGACAGGGTAATAATGAAAAACTGTTTTTT.

The rearrangement uses TRBV5-4 and TRBJ1-2; D possibly corresponds to TRBD1 (5 bases). V lost 0 bases and J lost 2, with 11 bases in between. Germline-derived CDR1 and CDR2 are SGHNT and YYREEE (reference sequence). There are 15 residues in the CDR3. The CDR3 here is CASSLAGGQNYGYTF. The CDR3 region has the DNA TGTGCCAGCAGCTTGGCCGGGGGTCAGAACTATGGCTACACCTTC.

J is TRBJ1-1 and V is TRBV19, with D unresolved. The CDR3 is 13 amino acids. The ends were cut back, 6 bases at V and 0 bases at J, with 8 bases in the middle. The germline gives CDR1 LNHDA, CDR2 SQIVND (reference sequence). CDR3 in amino acids: CASRSGLNTEAFF. CDR3 DNA sequence: TGTGCCAGTAGGTCGGGATTGAACACTGAAGCTTTCTTT.

The chain employs TRBV7-6 and TRBJ2-3; D is ambiguous. Germline-derived CDR1 and CDR2 are SGHVS and FNYEAQ. V was shortened by 0 bases and J by 6 bases, with 4 bases between the two germline ends. The CDR3 sequence is 12 residues long. This CDR3 reads CASSLARDTQYF. In DNA, the CDR3 is TGTGCCAGCAGCTTAGCCCGGGATACGCAGTATTTT.